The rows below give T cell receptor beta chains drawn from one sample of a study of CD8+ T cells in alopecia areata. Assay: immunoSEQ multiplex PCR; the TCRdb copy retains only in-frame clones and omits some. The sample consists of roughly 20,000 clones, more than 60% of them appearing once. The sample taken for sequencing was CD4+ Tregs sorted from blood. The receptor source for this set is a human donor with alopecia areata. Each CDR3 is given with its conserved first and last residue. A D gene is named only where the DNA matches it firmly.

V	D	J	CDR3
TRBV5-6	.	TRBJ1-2	CASLSRDPQKGYTF
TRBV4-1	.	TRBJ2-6	CASSPQGLGANVLTF
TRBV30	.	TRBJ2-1	CAWSRSEAGRYNEQFF
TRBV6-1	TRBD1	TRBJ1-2	CASSEVGQGGGYTF
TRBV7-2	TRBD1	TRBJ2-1	CASRSRTGSSYNEQFF
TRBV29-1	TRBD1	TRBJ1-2	CSAAQGPGFGYTF
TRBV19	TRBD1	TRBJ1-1	CASSILSSGGTEAFF
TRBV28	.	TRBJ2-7	CASSPQGRNYEQYF
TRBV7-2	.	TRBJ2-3	CASSLGGDSTQYF
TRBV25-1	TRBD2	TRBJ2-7	CASSASLAGVEQYF
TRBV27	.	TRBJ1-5	CASSLSLGQPQHF
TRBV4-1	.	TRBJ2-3	CASSRWGGSTDTQYF
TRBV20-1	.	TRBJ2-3	CSASGVDTQYF
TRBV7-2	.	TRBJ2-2	CASSLLALDTGELFF
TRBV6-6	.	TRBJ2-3	CASGSGVTDTQYF
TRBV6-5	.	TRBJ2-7	CASSYLGDRYEQYF
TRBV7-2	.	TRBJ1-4	CASSLGGGGEKLFF
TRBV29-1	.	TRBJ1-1	CSVGWAGQYSTFF
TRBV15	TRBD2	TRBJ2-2	CATSTPSGGFTGELFF
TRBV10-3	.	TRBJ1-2	CAISESSDGRAGYTF
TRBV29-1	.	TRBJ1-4	CSVGFPQSPEKLFF
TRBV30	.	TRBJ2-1	CAWSVGLDNEQFF
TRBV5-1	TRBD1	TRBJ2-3	CASSLGGLSTDTQYF
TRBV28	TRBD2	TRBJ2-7	CASRHSAGGPHEQYF
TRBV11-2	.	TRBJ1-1	CASSWSLGPMNTEAFF